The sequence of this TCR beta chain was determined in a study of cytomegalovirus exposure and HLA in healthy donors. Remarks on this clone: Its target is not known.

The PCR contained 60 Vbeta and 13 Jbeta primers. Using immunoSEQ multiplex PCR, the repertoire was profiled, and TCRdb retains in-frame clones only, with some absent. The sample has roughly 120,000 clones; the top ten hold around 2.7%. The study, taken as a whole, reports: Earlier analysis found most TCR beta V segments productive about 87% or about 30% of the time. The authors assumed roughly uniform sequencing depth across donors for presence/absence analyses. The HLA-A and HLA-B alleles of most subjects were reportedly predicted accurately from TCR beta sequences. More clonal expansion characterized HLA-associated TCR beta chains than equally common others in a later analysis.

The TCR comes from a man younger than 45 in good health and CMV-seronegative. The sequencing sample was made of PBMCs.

CDR3 bases: TGTGCCAGCAACGAGGGGGCGAGTAATGAAAAACTGTTTTTT. Translated, it gives CASNEGASNEKLFF. The gene calls are TRBV7-9 and TRBJ1-4; 7 positions match TRBD1. The CDR3 contains 14 residues. From germline, CDR1 is SEHNR and CDR2 FQNEAQ (reference sequence). V gave up 7 bases and J gave up 4 bases; unmatched junction bases: 6.